The subject of this entry is one T cell receptor (beta chain). The PCR used 60 Vbeta and 13 Jbeta primers. Here immunoSEQ multiplex PCR was the method, and the copy in TCRdb shows in-frame clones only, minus some. The sample lists some 110,000 clones; roughly 70% were seen once. The source of the sample is a study of cytomegalovirus exposure and HLA in healthy donors. Germline-derived CDR1 and CDR2 are SGHDN and FVKESK. The V segment lost 4 bases and the J segment 3 bases; nucleotides outside the gene matches: 2. The CDR3 consists of 14 residues. The chain uses TRBV14 and TRBJ2-2; TRBD2 matches 7 bases. This clonotype originated in a woman aged 30 to 39 in good health and CMV-seronegative. Sequencing was performed on PBMCs. In nucleotides, the CDR3 is TGTGCCAGCAGCCTGGGGGGGGACACCGGGGAGCTGTTTTTT. It codes for CASSLGGDTGELFF. Full variable domain (rest looked up from reference TRBV14 and TRBJ2-2): EAGVTQFPSHSVIEKGQTVTLRCDPISGHDNLYWYRRVMGKEIKFLLHFVKESKQDESGMPNNRFLAERTGGTYSTLKVQPAELEDSGVYFCASSLGGDTGELFFGEGSRLTVL.